These 19 T cell receptor beta chains were sequenced from one sample in a study of response to subunit inactivated influenza vaccine. TCRdb recomputed calls from the RT-PCR reads with MiXCR, one row per CDR3 protein. The sample has about 520,000 distinct CDR3 sequences; around 25% are singletons. This specimen was CD4+ T cells sorted from PBMCs, taken approximately 5 days after vaccination. The receptors were sampled from a man between 45 and 60 years old who received an inactivated influenza vaccine.

This clonotype has only a few counts. The V gene is TRBV7-3, the J gene TRBJ2-3, with D hard to call. The CDR3 covers 13 residues. V lost 5 bases, J lost 4 bases, and 10 bases lay in between. Per the germline V gene, CDR1 is SGHTA and CDR2 is FQGTGA. The DNA for the CDR3 is TGTGCCAGCAGCAGCCTGCGGCCAGATACGCAGTATTTT. Amino acids: CASSSLRPDTQYF.

This clonotype was seen just once. The rearrangement uses TRBV27 and TRBJ2-7; D unresolved. Trimming left V 6 bases short and J 0 bases short, with 15 bases between. Germline V gene lookup returns CDR1 MNHEY and CDR2 SMNVEV (reference sequence). CDR3 size: 15 residues. The CDR3 loop reads CASSSPRSGSYEQYF. Written as DNA, the CDR3 is TGTGCCAGCAGCTCCCCCCGCTCGGGCTCCTACGAGCAGTACTTC.

This clonotype was counted between two and nine times. The V gene is TRBV20-1, the J gene TRBJ1-2; weak D call: TRBD1 (6 bases). CDR1 and CDR2 (germline): DFQATT, SNEGSKA (reference sequence). The length of the CDR3 is 14 residues. Trimming pared 1 base from V and 4 bases from J, leaving 13 bases between. CDR3 region: CSARAMDRPYGYTF. CDR3 nucleotides: TGCAGTGCTAGAGCCATGGACAGACCCTATGGCTACACCTTC.

The chain has TRBV5-1 and TRBJ2-5; 7 positions match TRBD2. V dropped 4 bases and J dropped 5; count of bases not matched to a gene: 5. CDR3 length: 13 amino acids. In germline, CDR1 is SGHRS, CDR2 YFSETQ. As DNA, the CDR3 is TGCGCCAGCAGCCCTGGACTAGTGGAGACCCAGTACTTC. Translating gives CASSPGLVETQYF.

A few counts support this clonotype. V usage is TRBV3-1 and J usage is TRBJ2-5; TRBD2 might be the D (5 bases). Looked up from germline, CDR1 is LGHDT and CDR2 is YNNKEL (reference sequence). CDR3 length: 16 residues. V was cut by 4 bases and J by 2 bases, with 17 bases left in between. The CDR3 loop is CASSPPGSGSQETQYF. For the CDR3, the DNA is TGTGCCAGCAGCCCCCCGGGCTCGGGATCACAAGAGACCCAGTACTTC.

J is TRBJ2-1 and V is TRBV7-9; 7 bases are shared with TRBD2. Germline CDR1 is SEHNR and CDR2 is FQNEAQ (reference sequence). This CDR3 region has 15 residues. V lost 4 bases, J lost 9 bases, and 12 bases stayed unmatched. The CDR3 bases are TGTGCCAGCAGCTCCTGGACTAGAGCGGTGGGTGAGCAGTTCTTC. Translation: CASSSWTRAVGEQFF.

This clonotype showed up just a few times. This chain uses TRBV6-4 with TRBJ2-5, with D unresolved. V lost 4 bases to trimming and J lost 5 bases, with 11 bases between them. CDR1 is MRHNA and CDR2 is SNTAGT in the germline V gene. This CDR3 spans 13 amino acids. CDR3 DNA: TGTGCCAGCAGTGTAGTCTTGGGTGAGACCCAGTACTTC. As protein: CASSVVLGETQYF.

The chain employs TRBV28 and TRBJ1-5; D ambiguous. The length of the CDR3 is 14 residues. Trimming pared 2 bases from V and 3 bases from J, leaving 8 bases between. Germline assignment: CDR1 MDHEN and CDR2 SYDVKM. CDR3 DNA: TGTGCCAGCAGTTTAAGCGGATACAATCAGCCCCAGCATTTT. Translating gives CASSLSGYNQPQHF.

The table lists this clonotype with many counts. CDR3: CSARDLRKQGADTQYF. The CDR3 DNA follows: TGCAGTGCTAGAGATCTACGGAAACAGGGGGCCGATACGCAGTATTTT. The rearrangement joins TRBV20-1 to TRBJ2-3; 9 bases map to TRBD1. Germline-derived CDR1 and CDR2 are DFQATT and SNEGSKA (reference sequence). V was pared by 0 bases and J by 6 bases, with 10 bases of the junction left unmatched. CDR3 size: 16 residues.

This clonotype was seen a handful of times. The chain is built from TRBV20-1 and TRBJ2-1; TRBD2 matches 9 bases. Unmatched junction bases numbered 10, after V lost 5 bases and J lost 5 bases. CDR1 and CDR2 (germline): DFQATT, SNEGSKA (reference sequence). This CDR3 is 15 amino acids long. The CDR3 DNA sequence: TGCAGTGCTCCTAGCGGGGCGATCAAAAACAATGAGCAGTTCTTC. As protein: CSAPSGAIKNNEQFF.

This clonotype came up a few times. The chain joins TRBV24-1 to TRBJ2-1; D not certain. The germline V gene has CDR1 KGHDR and CDR2 SFDVKD. The CDR3 spans 17 residues. V was cut by 0 bases and J by 2 bases, with 13 bases left in between. CDR3 sequence reads: CATSDLNLPGAYNEQFF. CDR3 coding DNA: TGTGCCACCAGTGATTTGAACCTCCCAGGCGCCTACAATGAGCAGTTCTTC.

The gene calls are TRBV10-3 and TRBJ2-7; 8 nucleotides agree with TRBD1. CDR3 length: 16 amino acids. J was trimmed by 3 bases and V by 4 bases; bases with no gene match: 11. Germline V gene sequence: CDR1 ENHRY, CDR2 SYGVKD. CDR3 in DNA: TGTGCCATCAGTGGAGGTACAGGGGGATTCGGCTACGAGCAGTACTTC. Translating it yields CAISGGTGGFGYEQYF.

CDR3 protein: CSAWTGSGGEKLFF. Written as DNA, the CDR3 is TGCAGTGCTTGGACAGGCTCGGGTGGTGAAAAACTGTTTTTT. V and J are TRBV20-1 and TRBJ1-4, with 7 positions matching TRBD1. Losses at the gene ends were 5 bases for V and 7 bases for J; bases not matched to a gene: 10. Germline V CDR1 and CDR2: DFQATT, SNEGSKA (reference sequence). There are 14 residues in the CDR3.

The J gene is TRBJ2-1, the V gene TRBV12-3 or TRBV12-4; 10 bases are shared with TRBD2. The V segment lost 4 bases and the J segment 1 base; nucleotides outside the gene matches: 7. CDR3 length: 17 residues. This CDR3 reads CASSSFGAGGSYNEQFF. The CDR3, as DNA: TGTGCCAGCAGTTCGTTTGGAGCGGGAGGGTCCTACAATGAGCAGTTCTTC.

The V call is TRBV7-9, the J call TRBJ2-7, with D perhaps matching TRBD1 (5 bases). The V and J ends lost 3 bases and 5 bases respectively, with 17 bases between them. Germline CDR1 reads SEHNR; CDR2 reads FQNEAQ (reference sequence). The length of the CDR3 is 15 residues. The CDR3 DNA follows: TGTGCCAGCAGCTTGGGCAGGGCGGTGGTCCACGAGCAGTACTTC. Translating gives CASSLGRAVVHEQYF.

This clonotype appeared a few times. The chain carries TRBV9 and TRBJ2-2; D unclear. V lost 0 bases and J 7 bases, leaving 7 bases between the germline ends. The CDR3 has 13 amino acids. Germline V lookup: CDR1 SGDLS, CDR2 YYNGEE. The CDR3 is CASSVVLVGELFF. The CDR3 DNA follows: TGTGCCAGCAGCGTAGTACTGGTCGGGGAGCTGTTTTTT.

In its sample, this clonotype was seen a few times. V is TRBV9 and J is TRBJ1-2, with TRBD1 matching over 9 bases. V was pared by 3 bases and J by 4 bases, with 7 bases of the junction left unmatched. The germline V gene has CDR1 SGDLS and CDR2 YYNGEE. This CDR3 comprises 15 residues. CDR3 in DNA: TGTGCCAGCAGCGAAGGGTGGGGACAGGGCTATGGCTACACCTTC. This encodes CASSEGWGQGYGYTF. The full variable domain, with the rest looked up from reference TRBV9 and TRBJ1-2, is DSGVTQTPKHLITATGQRVTLRCSPRSGDLSVYWYQQSLDQGLQFLIQYYNGEERAKGNILERFSAQQFPDLHSELNLSSLELGDSALYFCASSEGWGQGYGYTFGSGTRLTVV.

The chain combines TRBV5-1 with TRBJ1-4; 8 positions match TRBD1. Germline trimming cut 4 bases from V and 13 bases from J; bases unmatched to any gene: 9. This CDR3 spans 13 amino acids. Per the germline V gene, CDR1 is SGHRS and CDR2 is YFSETQ. The CDR3 sequence: CASSTSDRASLFF. CDR3 DNA: TGCGCCAGCAGCACCTCGGACAGGGCGTCACTGTTTTTT. The full variable domain, rest sourced from reference TRBV5-1 and TRBJ1-4, is KAGVTQTPRYLIKTRGQQVTLSCSPISGHRSVSWYQQTPGQGLQFLFEYFSETQRNKGNFPGRFSGRQFSNSRSEMNVSTLELGDSALYLCASSTSDRASLFFGSGTQLSVL.

This clonotype was counted ten times or more. This rearrangement joins TRBV11-2 to TRBJ2-1, with D uncertain. V shed 3 bases and J shed 6 bases, with 6 bases lying between them. This CDR3 has 12 amino acids. Looked up from germline, CDR1 is SGHAT and CDR2 is FQNNGV. CDR3 DNA sequence: TGTGCCAGCAGCTTTGGCCTCAATGAGCAGTTCTTC. Translating it yields CASSFGLNEQFF.